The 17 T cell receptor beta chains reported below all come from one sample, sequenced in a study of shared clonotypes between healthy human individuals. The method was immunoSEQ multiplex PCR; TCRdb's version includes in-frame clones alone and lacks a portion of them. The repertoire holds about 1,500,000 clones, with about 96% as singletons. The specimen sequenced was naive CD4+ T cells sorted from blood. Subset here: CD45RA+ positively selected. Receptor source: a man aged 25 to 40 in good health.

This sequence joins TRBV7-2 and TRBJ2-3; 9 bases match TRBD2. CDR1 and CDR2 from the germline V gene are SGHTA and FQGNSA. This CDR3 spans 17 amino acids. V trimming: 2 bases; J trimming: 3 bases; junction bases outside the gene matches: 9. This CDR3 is CASSLRPSGKETDTQYF. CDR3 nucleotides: TGTGCCAGCAGCTTACGGCCTAGCGGGAAGGAGACAGATACGCAGTATTTT.

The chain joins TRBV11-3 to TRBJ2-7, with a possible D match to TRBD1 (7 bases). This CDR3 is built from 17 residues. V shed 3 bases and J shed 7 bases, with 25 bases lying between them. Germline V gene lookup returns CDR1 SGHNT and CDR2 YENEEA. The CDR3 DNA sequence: TGTGCCAGCAGCTTGGGCCCCCGCGGCAGGGGGGTGTATGAGCAGTACTTC. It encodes CASSLGPRGRGVYEQYF. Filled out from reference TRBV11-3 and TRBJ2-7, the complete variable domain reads EAGVVQSPRYKIIEKKQPVAFWCNPISGHNTLYWYLQNLGQGPELLIRYENEEAVDDSQLPKDRFSAERLKGVDSTLKIQPAELGDSAVYLCASSLGPRGRGVYEQYFGPGTRLTVT.

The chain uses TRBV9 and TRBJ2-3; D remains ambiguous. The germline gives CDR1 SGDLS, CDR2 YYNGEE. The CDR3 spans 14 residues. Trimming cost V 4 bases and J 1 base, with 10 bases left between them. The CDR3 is CASSRIGGTDTQYF. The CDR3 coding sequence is TGTGCCAGCAGCCGTATTGGAGGCACAGATACGCAGTATTTT. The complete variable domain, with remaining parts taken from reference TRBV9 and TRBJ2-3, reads DSGVTQTPKHLITATGQRVTLRCSPRSGDLSVYWYQQSLDQGLQFLIQYYNGEERAKGNILERFSAQQFPDLHSELNLSSLELGDSALYFCASSRIGGTDTQYFGPGTRLTVL.

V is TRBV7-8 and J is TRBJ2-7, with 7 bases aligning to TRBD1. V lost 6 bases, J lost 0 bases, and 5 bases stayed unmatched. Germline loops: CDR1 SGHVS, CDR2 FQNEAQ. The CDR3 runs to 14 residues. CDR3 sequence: CASSLWTGSYEQYF. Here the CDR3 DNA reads TGTGCCAGCAGTCTTTGGACAGGCTCCTACGAGCAGTACTTC.

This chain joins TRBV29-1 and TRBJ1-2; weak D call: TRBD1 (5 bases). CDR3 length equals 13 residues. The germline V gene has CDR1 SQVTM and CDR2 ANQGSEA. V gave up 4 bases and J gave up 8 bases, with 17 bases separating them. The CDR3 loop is CSVVLISGRGYTF. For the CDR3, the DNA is TGCAGCGTTGTCTTGATTTCAGGGCGAGGCTACACCTTC.

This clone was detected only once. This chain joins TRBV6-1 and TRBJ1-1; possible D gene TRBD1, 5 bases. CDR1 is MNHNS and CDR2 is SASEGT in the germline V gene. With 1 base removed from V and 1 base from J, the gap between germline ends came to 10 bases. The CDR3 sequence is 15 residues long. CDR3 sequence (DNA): TGTGCCAGCAGTGAAGAGGGACGGCGGAACACTGAAGCTTTCTTT. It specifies CASSEEGRRNTEAFF.

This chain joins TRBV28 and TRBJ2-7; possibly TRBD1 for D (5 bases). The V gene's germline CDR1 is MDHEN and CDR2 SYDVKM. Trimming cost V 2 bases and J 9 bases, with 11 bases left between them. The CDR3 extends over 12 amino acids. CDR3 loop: CASSLDLQGQYF. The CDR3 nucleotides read TGTGCCAGCAGTTTAGACCTGCAGGGGCAGTACTTC.

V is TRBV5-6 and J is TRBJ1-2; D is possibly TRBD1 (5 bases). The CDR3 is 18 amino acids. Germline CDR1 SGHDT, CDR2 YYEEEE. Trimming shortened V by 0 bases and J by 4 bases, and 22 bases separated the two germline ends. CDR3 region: CASSLGLVGTIFRYGYTF. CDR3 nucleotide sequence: TGTGCCAGCAGCTTGGGTCTGGTAGGGACTATTTTTCGCTATGGCTACACCTTC. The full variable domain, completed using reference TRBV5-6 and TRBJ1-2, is DAGVTQSPTHLIKTRGQQVTLRCSPKSGHDTVSWYQQALGQGPQFIFQYYEEEERQRGNFPDRFSGHQFPNYSSELNVNALLLGDSALYLCASSLGLVGTIFRYGYTFGSGTRLTVV.

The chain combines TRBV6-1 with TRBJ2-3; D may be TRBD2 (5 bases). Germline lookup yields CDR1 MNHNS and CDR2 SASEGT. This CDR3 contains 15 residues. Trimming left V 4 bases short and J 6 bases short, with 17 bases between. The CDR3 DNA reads TGTGCCAGCAGTGTTGATAGCGCTCCGACGGATACGCAGTATTTT. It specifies CASSVDSAPTDTQYF.

The chain's CDR3 is CASSLHFLADGSYEQYF. The CDR3 region has the DNA TGTGCCAGCAGTTTACACTTTCTAGCGGACGGTTCCTACGAGCAGTACTTC. The chain joins TRBV27 to TRBJ2-7, with TRBD2 matching over 7 bases. This CDR3 is 17 amino acids long. In germline, CDR1 is MNHEY, CDR2 SMNVEV (reference sequence). After removal of 2 bases from V and 1 base from J, the junction contained 11 bases not matched to a gene.

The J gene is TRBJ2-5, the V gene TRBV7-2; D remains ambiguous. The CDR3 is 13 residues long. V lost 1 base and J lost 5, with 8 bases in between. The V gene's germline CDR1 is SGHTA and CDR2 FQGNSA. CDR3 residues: CASSLEGRETQYF. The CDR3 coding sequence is TGTGCCAGCAGCTTAGAAGGGCGGGAGACCCAGTACTTC.

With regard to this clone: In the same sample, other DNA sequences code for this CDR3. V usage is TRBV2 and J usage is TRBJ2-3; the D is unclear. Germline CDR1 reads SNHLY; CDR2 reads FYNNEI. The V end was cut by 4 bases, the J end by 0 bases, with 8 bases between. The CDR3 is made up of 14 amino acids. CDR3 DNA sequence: TGTGCCAGCAGTGTAATAACTAGCACAGATACGCAGTATTTT. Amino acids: CASSVITSTDTQYF.

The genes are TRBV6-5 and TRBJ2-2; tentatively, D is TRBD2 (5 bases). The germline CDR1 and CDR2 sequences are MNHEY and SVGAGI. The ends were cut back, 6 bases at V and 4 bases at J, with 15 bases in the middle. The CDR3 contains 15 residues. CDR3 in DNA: TGTGCCAGCAGGATAGCGAGAGACTTCACCGGGGAGCTGTTTTTT. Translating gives CASRIARDFTGELFF.

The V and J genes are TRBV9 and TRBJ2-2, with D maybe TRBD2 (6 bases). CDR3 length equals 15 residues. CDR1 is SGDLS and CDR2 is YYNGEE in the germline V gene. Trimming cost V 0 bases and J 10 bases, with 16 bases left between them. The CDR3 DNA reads TGTGCCAGCAGCGTAGGGGCCGGGAGTGCGGCGGAGCTGTTTTTT. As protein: CASSVGAGSAAELFF.

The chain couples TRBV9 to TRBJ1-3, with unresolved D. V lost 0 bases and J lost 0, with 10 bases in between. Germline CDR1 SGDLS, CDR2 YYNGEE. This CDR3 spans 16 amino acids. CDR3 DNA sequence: TGTGCCAGCAGCGTAGTTTCGGATCTCTCTGGAAACACCATATATTTT. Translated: CASSVVSDLSGNTIYF. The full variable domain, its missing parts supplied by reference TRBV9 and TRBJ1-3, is DSGVTQTPKHLITATGQRVTLRCSPRSGDLSVYWYQQSLDQGLQFLIQYYNGEERAKGNILERFSAQQFPDLHSELNLSSLELGDSALYFCASSVVSDLSGNTIYFGEGSWLTVV.

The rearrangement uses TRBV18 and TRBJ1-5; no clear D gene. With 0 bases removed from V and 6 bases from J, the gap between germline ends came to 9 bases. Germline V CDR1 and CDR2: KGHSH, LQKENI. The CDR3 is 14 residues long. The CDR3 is CASSPPSAGQPQHF. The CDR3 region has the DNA TGTGCCAGCTCACCACCGTCCGCGGGTCAGCCCCAGCATTTT.

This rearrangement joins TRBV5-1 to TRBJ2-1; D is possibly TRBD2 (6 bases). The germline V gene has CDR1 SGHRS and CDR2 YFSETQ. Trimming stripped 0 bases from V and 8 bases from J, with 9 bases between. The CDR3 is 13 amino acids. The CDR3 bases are TGCGCCAGCAGCTTGGTCCAGCGGGATGAGCAGTTCTTC. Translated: CASSLVQRDEQFF.